This entry concerns a single T cell receptor beta chain. Its antigen is currently unknown. Method: immunoSEQ multiplex PCR; TCRdb's copy keeps in-frame clones and lacks some. The table lists 200,000 to 250,000 clones, around 87% of them singletons. The germline CDR1 and CDR2 sequences are MDHEN and SYDVKM. The CDR3 totals 17 residues. V lost 8 bases and J lost 2, with 24 bases in between. Treatment specified: roughly 20 received Ad26.COV2.S at low or high dose, single or two shots; several received placebo; per-sample allocation not given. Day 63 following the first vaccine or placebo injection was when the samples were taken. An adult donor aged 18-55 years was enrolled in Boston. The entry originates in a study of Ad26.COV2.S vaccination and SARS-CoV-2 variants. Background on the study: Ad26.COV2.S, an intramuscular injection, was given once or twice 56 days apart. The study, taken as a whole, reports: Comparable non-spike TCR breadth was observed in vaccine and placebo recipients. Following vaccination, spike-specific CD8+ and CD4+ T cell responses reportedly exhibited substantial breadth.

The sample was peripheral blood, taken in a trial of Ad26.COV2.S vaccine versus placebo. This sequence joins TRBV28 and TRBJ2-5, with D possibly called TRBD1 or TRBD2 (5 bases each). The receptor's source is a person aged 18-65 years who received the Ad26.COV2.S COVID-19 vaccine or a placebo. The CDR3 region has the DNA TGTGCCAGCCAGGCCGGGTGGGGGAGTGTCGGTCAAGAGACCCAGTACTTC. This sequence encodes CASQAGWGSVGQETQYF.